This TCR beta chain is drawn from a study of blood T cell repertoires in COVID-19. Background on the study: From T cells, B-cell-depleted T cells, or PBMCs came the material, which was cDNA or gDNA.

The authors' processing: Reference gene primer amplification gave estimated nucleated cell counts. Data came from immunoSEQ multiplex PCR; TCRdb stores just in-frame clones and leaves some out. Clonal size and the V and J genes are those of that table, whereas D and trimming came from the DNA. The table has around 270,000 clones, roughly 90% seen once. V trimming: 3 bases; J trimming: 1 base; junction bases outside the gene matches: 1. The CDR3 sequence is 15 residues long. Germline CDR1 and CDR2: KGHDR and SFDVKD. This rearrangement joins TRBV24-1 to TRBJ2-2; 7 bases match TRBD1. Sequenced input: peripheral blood. The clonotype was recovered from a man aged 55 to 70 who had recovered from COVID-19. CDR3 DNA sequence: TGTGCCACCAGTGATAGGGACAGGAACACCGGGGAGCTGTTTTTT. Translation: CATSDRDRNTGELFF.